The 23 T cell receptor beta chains below come from one sample, sequenced in a study of regulatory T cells in long-lasting Graves disease. Building of the TCR beta libraries involved iRepertoire HTBI primers and Arm-PCR of CDR3 regions. MiXCR, run by TCRdb on the multiplex PCR reads, gives a single entry per CDR3 protein. Here the sample spans about 470,000 distinct CDR3 sequences, roughly 21% being singletons. Noted time point: persistent/refractory GD, antithyroid drugs over 5 years with positive TRAb. From RNA extracted from PBMCs, the TCR library was made. The specimen comprised peripheral blood mononuclear cells (PBMCs), sampled when the disease was refractory, from a patient treated with antithyroid drugs. Receptors originate from a female donor with Graves disease.

This clonotype occurred a few times. The genes are TRBV3-1 and TRBJ1-1; D unresolved. The V and J ends lost 5 bases and 1 base respectively, with 11 bases between them. The CDR3 covers 14 residues. Germline CDR1 is LGHDT and CDR2 is YNNKEL (reference sequence). Here the CDR3 reads CASSYGMGNTEAFF. In nucleotides, the CDR3 is TGTGCCAGCAGCTATGGGATGGGGAACACTGAAGCTTTCTTT.

Concerning this clonotype: The junction shows a germline mismatch at one end, possibly a read error. This rearrangement joins TRBV5-6 to TRBJ2-7, with D uncertain. The CDR3 extends over 13 amino acids. Germline lookup yields CDR1 SGHDT and CDR2 YYEEEE. The CDR3, as DNA: TGTGCCAGCAGCCTCGAAGGGCCGTACGAGCAATACTTC. Its protein product is CASSLEGPYEQYF.

The rearrangement joins TRBV5-1 to TRBJ2-7; D remains unclear. Between the trimmed V and J ends, which lost 7 bases and 7 bases, there was a span of 18 bases. The CDR3 runs 13 residues. The V gene's germline CDR1 is SGHRS and CDR2 YFSETQ. CDR3 protein: CASRQEALGEQYF. CDR3 bases: TGCGCCAGCCGCCAAGAGGCGTTGGGAGAGCAGTACTTC.

The table lists this clonotype with many counts. The genes are TRBV2 and TRBJ2-7; 9 nucleotides align to TRBD1. This CDR3 comprises 14 residues. Germline V gene lookup returns CDR1 SNHLY and CDR2 FYNNEI. V was pared by 7 bases and J by 2 bases, with 6 bases of the junction left unmatched. The CDR3 DNA reads as TGTGCCAGCACCCCGGACAGGGGCCCCTACGAGCAGTACTTC. It codes for CASTPDRGPYEQYF.

As concerns this clonotype: A far larger clone is one nucleotide away, so this likely arose from a read error. The V and J genes are TRBV2 and TRBJ2-5, with a tentative D call TRBD2 (5 bases). This CDR3 spans 16 amino acids. The germline gives CDR1 SNHLY, CDR2 FYNNEI. The V end lost 6 bases, the J end lost 3 bases, and 20 bases lay between the germline ends. The CDR3 sequence is CASSPPGFGTKETQYF. The CDR3 region has the DNA TGTGCCAGCAGCCCGCCGGGATTCGGAACAAAAGAGACCCAGTACTTC. Based on the CDR3 plus reference TRBV2 and TRBJ2-5, the full variable domain is EPEVTQTPSHQVTQMGQEVILRCVPISNHLYFYWYRQILGQKVEFLVSFYNNEISEKSEIFDDQFSVERPDGSNFTLKIRSTKLEDSAMYFCASSPPGFGTKETQYFGPGTRLLVL.

This clonotype has only a few counts. This chain uses TRBV7-2 with TRBJ1-2, with TRBD1 matching 9 bases. CDR1 is SGHTA and CDR2 is FQGNSA in the germline V gene. The length of the CDR3 is 14 residues. Trimming at V came to 3 bases and at J to 4 bases, leaving 3 bases not matched to a gene. CDR3 region: CASSLDRGPYGYTF. In DNA, the CDR3 is TGTGCCAGCAGCTTGGACAGGGGCCCCTATGGCTACACCTTC.

Note on this clonotype: Germline is not matched at one junction end, which may reflect a read error. The rearrangement uses TRBV29-1 and TRBJ2-7, with D tentatively TRBD1 (6 bases). CDR3 length: 14 amino acids. Germline CDR1 and CDR2: SQVTM and ANQGSEA. CDR3 in amino acids: CGVEGTDSPYEQYF. CDR3 nucleotides: TGCGGCGTTGAAGGGACGGACAGCCCCTACGAGCAGTACTTT.

The CDR3 nucleotides read TGTGCCAGCAGTTACAAGGGCAGGGGAACTAATGAAAAACTGTTTTTT. This codes for CASSYKGRGTNEKLFF. This chain connects TRBV6-5 to TRBJ1-4, with a possible D match to TRBD1 (6 bases). Per germline, CDR1 MNHEY and CDR2 SVGAGI. V lost 2 bases, J lost 1 base, and 11 bases lay in between. CDR3 size: 16 residues.

The CDR3 DNA reads as TGTGCCAGCAGTGAAACGGGACTTCTCTACGAGCAGTACTTC. It specifies CASSETGLLYEQYF. V usage is TRBV6-1 and J usage is TRBJ2-7; tentative D call: TRBD2 (6 bases). The V end lost 2 bases, the J end lost 3 bases, and 11 bases lay between the germline ends. The CDR3 is 14 amino acids. CDR1 MNHNS and CDR2 SASEGT come from the germline V gene.

V gene TRBV19 combines with J gene TRBJ1-5, with D perhaps matching TRBD1 (5 bases). The CDR3 length is 15 residues. Trimming stripped 7 bases from V and 3 bases from J, with 16 bases between. Germline V gene lookup returns CDR1 LNHDA and CDR2 SQIVND (reference sequence). The CDR3, as DNA: TGTGCCAGTACCAGAGGGCGGGGGAACAATCAGCCCCAGCATTTT. This gives the protein CASTRGRGNNQPQHF.

With regard to this clonotype: This may come from a read error, since a much larger clone is one base off. The V and J genes are TRBV20-1 and TRBJ1-4; 7 bases align to TRBD1. There are 17 residues in the CDR3. Germline loops: CDR1 DFQATT, CDR2 SNEGSKA (reference sequence). The CDR3 loop reads CSATSGTADATNEELFF. CDR3 sequence (DNA): TGCAGTGCTACCTCCGGGACAGCGGATGCAACTAATGAAGAACTGTTTTTT.

This clonotype was counted ten times or more. The chain links TRBV28 to TRBJ1-2, with unresolved D. The CDR3 contains 15 residues. V was cut by 5 bases and J by 5 bases, with 18 bases left in between. CDR1 and CDR2 from the germline V gene are MDHEN and SYDVKM. CDR3 sequence: CASSGYARSPYGYTF. The CDR3 DNA reads TGTGCCAGCAGTGGATACGCACGCTCACCGTATGGCTACACCTTC.

The gene calls are TRBV11-2 and TRBJ1-5; D unclear. V was shortened by 5 bases and J by 5 bases, with 19 bases between the two germline ends. Germline CDR1 is SGHAT and CDR2 is FQNNGV. CDR3 length: 16 amino acids. The CDR3 is CASSNSDVLNDQPQHF. Written as DNA, the CDR3 is TGTGCCAGCAGCAACTCGGACGTATTAAACGATCAGCCCCAGCATTTT.

There are a few counts of this clonotype. J is TRBJ1-5 and V is TRBV7-8; 8 bases map to TRBD1. The germline CDR1 and CDR2 sequences are SGHVS and FQNEAQ. V gave up 3 bases and J gave up 0 bases; unmatched junction bases: 7. The CDR3 is 17 residues long. Here the CDR3 reads CASSFLRGRSSNQPQHF. The CDR3 DNA reads TGTGCCAGCAGCTTTCTCAGGGGGCGGAGTAGCAATCAGCCCCAGCATTTT.

This clonotype was counted at least ten times. The genes are TRBV5-1 and TRBJ1-1; D is unresolved. This CDR3 is built from 15 residues. Germline CDR1 and CDR2: SGHRS and YFSETQ. V was trimmed by 2 bases and J by 3 bases, leaving 14 bases between them. CDR3 coding DNA: TGCGCCAGCAGCTTCAGTGGCGGAGGGTACACTGAAGCTTTCTTT. It translates to CASSFSGGGYTEAFF.

This clonotype appeared many times. The chain uses TRBV6-7 and TRBJ2-2; unclear D gene. TRBV6-7 is designated an ORF whose function remains uncertain. The CDR3 length is 13 residues. Trimming took off 7 bases at V and 0 bases at J, with 6 bases between the two ends. The CDR3 sequence is CASTRPNTGELFF. CDR3 DNA sequence: TGTGCCAGCACCCGCCCGAACACCGGGGAGCTGTTTTTT.

This clonotype was seen repeatedly, ten times or more. The V call is TRBV20-1, the J call TRBJ2-7; no reliable D call. CDR1 and CDR2 from the germline V gene are DFQATT and SNEGSKA (reference sequence). This CDR3 spans 12 amino acids. The V end was cut by 3 bases, the J end by 0 bases, with 6 bases between. Here the CDR3 DNA reads TGCAGTGCTAGTAAACTCTCCTACGAGCAGTACTTC. The encoded protein is CSASKLSYEQYF.

This clonotype occurred many times. This chain joins TRBV6-5 and TRBJ1-2; D gene unclear. V lost 0 bases and J 0 bases, leaving 8 bases between the germline ends. Per the germline V gene, CDR1 is MNHEY and CDR2 is SVGAGI. This CDR3 has 15 residues. CDR3 sequence reads: CASSYSNGANYGYTF. DNA of the CDR3: TGTGCCAGCAGTTACTCGAACGGAGCTAACTATGGCTACACCTTC.

Ten or more counts support this clonotype. The chain uses TRBV28 and TRBJ1-2; unclear D gene. Trimming left V 3 bases short and J 3 bases short, with 5 bases between. Germline values: CDR1 MDHEN, CDR2 SYDVKM. The CDR3 covers 12 residues. In DNA, the CDR3 is TGTGCCAGCAGTTTCGAGGACTATGGCTACACCTTC. It translates to CASSFEDYGYTF.

This clonotype was recorded at least ten times. The chain carries TRBV2 and TRBJ1-1; D gene ambiguous. Trimming left V 1 base short and J 8 bases short, with 8 bases between. Germline-derived CDR1 and CDR2 are SNHLY and FYNNEI. The CDR3 length is 12 residues. The CDR3 bases are TGTGCCAGCAGTGAAGAGAGGTCCGAAGCTTTCTTT. Amino acid sequence: CASSEERSEAFF. Supplemented by reference TRBV2 and TRBJ1-1, the full variable domain reads EPEVTQTPSHQVTQMGQEVILRCVPISNHLYFYWYRQILGQKVEFLVSFYNNEISEKSEIFDDQFSVERPDGSNFTLKIRSTKLEDSAMYFCASSEERSEAFFGQGTRLTVV.

Details on this clonotype: The conserved final phenylalanine or tryptophan is absent from the CDR3, which likely points to a read error. This sequence joins TRBV7-3 and TRBJ2-7; D gene unclear. The CDR3 length is 15 residues. CDR1 is SGHTA, CDR2 FQGTGA, per germline. With 1 base removed from V and 2 bases from J, the gap between germline ends came to 12 bases. The CDR3 spells CASSLMQPTPYEQYL. The CDR3, as DNA: TGTGCCAGCAGCTTAATGCAGCCAACGCCCTACGAGCAGTACCTC.

The chain combines TRBV20-1 with TRBJ1-6; D may be TRBD1 (6 bases). The CDR3 extends over 13 amino acids. The V gene's germline CDR1 is DFQATT and CDR2 SNEGSKA (reference sequence). V was shortened by 6 bases and J by 8 bases, with 14 bases between the two germline ends. CDR3 amino acids: CSAARGADSPLHF. CDR3 nucleotide sequence: TGCAGTGCCGCGCGGGGGGCGGATTCACCCCTCCACTTT.

This chain uses TRBV10-3 with TRBJ1-1, with D tentatively TRBD1 (5 bases). From germline, CDR1 is ENHRY and CDR2 SYGVKD. V lost 7 bases and J lost 3, with 12 bases in between. The CDR3 is 13 residues long. The CDR3 nucleotides read TGTGCCATCAACACAGGAGCTCACACTGAAGCTTTCTTT. Its protein is CAINTGAHTEAFF.